These 25 T cell receptor beta chains were sequenced from one sample in a study of control samples from healthy donors and cancer patients. Here immunoSEQ multiplex PCR was the method, and the copy in TCRdb shows in-frame clones only, minus some. The profile covers 25,000 to 30,000 clones, with around nine tenths appearing a single time and roughly 1.5% taken by the ten largest. The specimen sequenced was PBMCs. These receptor sequences come from a woman aged 40 to 50 with lung cancer.

The CDR3 region has the DNA TGTGCCAGCAGTTCGGGGGGAGCGACCGAGCAGTACTTC. It translates to CASSSGGATEQYF. The chain has TRBV12-3 or TRBV12-4 and TRBJ2-7; TRBD2 agrees at 7 bases. CDR3 length: 13 residues. V gave up 4 bases and J gave up 6 bases; unmatched junction bases: 6.

J is TRBJ2-5 and V is TRBV2; unclear D gene. The CDR3 consists of 13 residues. The V gene's germline CDR1 is SNHLY and CDR2 FYNNEI. Trimming took 7 bases from V and 0 from J, leaving 9 bases between them. The DNA of the CDR3 is TGTGCCAGCACCCCCGGGTACCAAGAGACCCAGTACTTC. It encodes CASTPGYQETQYF.

The rearrangement joins TRBV29-1 to TRBJ2-7, with D tentatively TRBD1 (5 bases). The CDR3 runs 14 residues. The germline V gene encodes CDR1 SQVTM and CDR2 ANQGSEA. Trimming cost V 2 bases and J 2 bases, with 13 bases left between them. The CDR3: CSVEWVGAPYEQYF. The CDR3 coding sequence is TGCAGCGTTGAATGGGTAGGGGCTCCCTACGAGCAGTACTTC.

This clone was recorded a few times. The CDR3 is CASSLIGGGRDGYTF. In nucleotides, the CDR3 is TGTGCCAGCAGCCTAATCGGAGGGGGCAGGGATGGCTACACCTTC. J is TRBJ1-2 and V is TRBV7-8, with 7 bases matching TRBD1. With 5 bases clipped from V and 6 bases from J, the junction kept 12 bases outside the gene matches. The CDR3 runs 15 residues. Germline loops: CDR1 SGHVS, CDR2 FQNEAQ.

The chain carries TRBV18 and TRBJ1-1, with D perhaps TRBD1 (5 bases). Trimming stripped 3 bases from V and 4 bases from J, with 12 bases between. The CDR3 length is 14 residues. Germline CDR1 KGHSH, CDR2 LQKENI. CDR3 sequence reads: CASSPNGGSTEAFF. CDR3 bases: TGTGCCAGCTCACCGAATGGGGGGAGCACTGAAGCTTTCTTT.

The rearrangement uses TRBV5-4 and TRBJ2-1, with 9 bases lining up with TRBD2. CDR1 is SGHNT, CDR2 YYREEE, per germline (reference sequence). Trimming at V came to 4 bases and at J to 9 bases, leaving 14 bases not matched to a gene. The CDR3 is 16 amino acids. The CDR3 is CASSPGTSRLVPEQFF. The CDR3 region has the DNA TGTGCCAGCAGCCCCGGGACTAGCCGTCTGGTGCCTGAGCAGTTCTTC.

The chain joins TRBV11-3 to TRBJ1-1, with D perhaps TRBD1 (5 bases). V was clipped by 2 bases and J by 7 bases, with 11 bases between them. The germline CDR1 and CDR2 sequences are SGHNT and YENEEA. The CDR3 runs to 13 residues. The CDR3 nucleotides are TGTGCCAGCAGCTTATGGGAGGGGAGTGAAGCTTTCTTT. Its protein product is CASSLWEGSEAFF.

The chain is built from TRBV6-4 and TRBJ2-1; 8 nucleotides line up with TRBD2. This CDR3 spans 14 amino acids. In germline, CDR1 is MRHNA, CDR2 SNTAGT. V lost 3 bases to trimming and J lost 6 bases; unmatched junction nucleotides: 4. The CDR3 spells CASSEAGGGNEQFF. CDR3 nucleotide sequence: TGTGCCAGCAGTGAGGCGGGGGGCGGCAATGAGCAGTTCTTC.

The gene calls are TRBV5-8 and TRBJ2-1; D might be TRBD1 (5 bases). CDR1 and CDR2 (germline): SGHTS, YDEGEE. V was pared by 4 bases and J by 1 base, with 12 bases between. The CDR3 is 15 residues long. The CDR3 spells CASSIQGLSYNEQFF. The CDR3 DNA sequence: TGTGCCAGCAGCATCCAGGGTCTTTCCTACAATGAGCAGTTCTTC.

The V call is TRBV13, the J call TRBJ1-1; TRBD1 might be the D (5 bases). V was pared by 3 bases and J by 7 bases, with 12 bases between. Per the germline V gene, CDR1 is PRHDT and CDR2 is FYEKMQ (reference sequence). CDR3 length: 13 amino acids. The DNA of the CDR3 is TGTGCCAGCAGCTTTTTGAGCGGGGGTGAAGCTTTCTTT. This encodes CASSFLSGGEAFF.

A remark on this clone: At one end, the junction sequence differs from germline, possibly due to a read error. V gene TRBV3-1 (or the pseudogene TRBV3-2) combines with J gene TRBJ2-7; no clear D. The CDR3 has 12 residues. Germline-derived CDR1 and CDR2 are LGHDT and YNNKEL (reference sequence). For the CDR3, the DNA is TGTGCCAGCAGCCACGGGCTTTACGCGCAGTACTTC. It encodes CASSHGLYAQYF.

V gene TRBV5-4 combines with J gene TRBJ2-3; D uncertain. The CDR3 is made up of 12 amino acids. Between the trimmed V and J ends, which lost 4 bases and 2 bases, there was a span of 5 bases. Germline lookup yields CDR1 SGHNT and CDR2 YYREEE (reference sequence). The CDR3 region is CASSTHTDTQYF. CDR3 bases: TGTGCCAGCAGCACCCACACAGATACGCAGTATTTT.

The chain has TRBV2 and TRBJ2-7, with 7 bases matching TRBD1. V lost 1 base, J lost 0 bases, and 0 bases stayed unmatched. Germline-derived CDR1 and CDR2 are SNHLY and FYNNEI. The CDR3 has 14 amino acids. CDR3 in DNA: TGTGCCAGCAGTGAAGAGGGGGCCTCCTACGAGCAGTACTTC. This sequence encodes CASSEEGASYEQYF.

This clone was observed a few times. The genes are TRBV27 and TRBJ1-6; D not resolved. This CDR3 contains 14 residues. Trimming stripped 2 bases from V and 6 bases from J, with 8 bases between. The germline CDR1 and CDR2 sequences are MNHEY and SMNVEV (reference sequence). The DNA for the CDR3 is TGTGCCAGCAGTTTAGGGCAGATTAATTCACCCCTCCACTTT. Amino acid sequence: CASSLGQINSPLHF.

This clone was seen a single time. V is TRBV3-1 (or the pseudogene TRBV3-2) and J is TRBJ2-5, with D perhaps matching TRBD2 (5 bases). V dropped 4 bases and J dropped 0 bases, with 12 bases sitting between them. CDR1 and CDR2 (germline): LGHDT, YNNKEL (reference sequence). This CDR3 contains 15 residues. CDR3 protein: CASSLYAADQETQYF. The CDR3 DNA follows: TGTGCCAGCAGCCTATACGCAGCGGACCAAGAGACCCAGTACTTC.

The rearrangement uses TRBV2 and TRBJ2-3; 15 bases line up with TRBD2. This CDR3 spans 17 amino acids. Germline CDR1 is SNHLY and CDR2 is FYNNEI. J was trimmed by 0 bases and V by 6 bases; bases with no gene match: 4. The CDR3 DNA reads as TGTGCCAGCAGGGGACTAGCGGGGGGTACTAGCACAGATACGCAGTATTTT. It is translated as CASRGLAGGTSTDTQYF.

This sequence joins TRBV5-4 and TRBJ1-1; possibly TRBD1 for D (5 bases). Germline CDR1 and CDR2: SGHNT and YYREEE (reference sequence). This CDR3 has 14 residues. V was pared by 3 bases and J by 4 bases, with 13 bases between. Here the CDR3 DNA reads TGTGCCAGCAGCTCCCGGGGCCTAGGCACTGAAGCTTTCTTT. Its protein is CASSSRGLGTEAFF.

V is TRBV5-8 and J is TRBJ1-2; D may be TRBD1 (6 bases). Germline V CDR1 and CDR2: SGHTS, YDEGEE. This CDR3 is 15 amino acids long. The germline V and J ends were trimmed by 0 bases and 5 bases, with 14 bases remaining between them. The CDR3 here is CASSLGSGANYGYTF. As DNA, the CDR3 is TGTGCCAGCAGCTTGGGTTCGGGGGCGAATTATGGCTACACCTTC.

The V call is TRBV14, the J call TRBJ2-1; 9 bases are a match to TRBD2. The J segment lost 9 bases and the V segment lost 2 bases, leaving 8 bases of the junction unmatched. This CDR3 region has 15 residues. Germline V gene lookup returns CDR1 SGHDN and CDR2 FVKESK. CDR3 nucleotides: TGTGCCAGCAGCCAAATGCGCGGGGGGGCGTCTGAGCAGTTCTTC. Its protein product is CASSQMRGGASEQFF.

V and J are TRBV7-9 and TRBJ2-2; 7 bases agree with TRBD1. J was trimmed by 6 bases and V by 3 bases; bases with no gene match: 10. Looked up from germline, CDR1 is SEHNR and CDR2 is FQNEAQ (reference sequence). The CDR3 consists of 16 residues. DNA of the CDR3: TGTGCCAGCAGCTTGACCGGGACAGCCGTTTCCGGGGAGCTGTTTTTT. This codes for CASSLTGTAVSGELFF.

The chain's CDR3 is CASSTRTGENYGYTF. The CDR3 bases are TGTGCCAGCAGTACACGGACAGGGGAGAACTATGGCTACACCTTC. V usage is TRBV6-6 and J usage is TRBJ1-2, with 9 positions matching TRBD1. The CDR3 consists of 15 residues. Losses at the gene ends were 5 bases for V and 2 bases for J; bases not matched to a gene: 6. CDR1 is MNHNY and CDR2 is SVGAGI in the germline V gene (reference sequence).

CDR3 residues: CASSQSRSRYF. The CDR3 bases are TGTGCCAGCAGCCAGAGCCGGAGTCGGTACTTC. This chain uses TRBV3-1 (or the pseudogene TRBV3-2) with TRBJ2-5, with no clear D. From germline, CDR1 is LGHDT and CDR2 YNNKEL (reference sequence). V gave up 3 bases and J gave up 13 bases, with 12 bases separating them. The CDR3 is 11 amino acids.

This chain links TRBV2 with TRBJ1-3; D unresolved. Trimming cost V 3 bases and J 0 bases, with 15 bases left between them. The germline gives CDR1 SNHLY, CDR2 FYNNEI. CDR3 length: 17 residues. The CDR3 DNA follows: TGTGCCAGCAGTGAGATTATAGCGGCCCTCTCTGGAAACACCATATATTTT. Protein product: CASSEIIAALSGNTIYF.

This chain uses TRBV6-5 with TRBJ2-2; TRBD1 might be the D (7 bases). The germline V and J ends were trimmed by 8 bases and 5 bases, with 15 bases remaining between them. Germline-derived CDR1 and CDR2 are MNHEY and SVGAGI. The CDR3 totals 14 residues. For the CDR3, the DNA is TGTGCCAGCCACAGGGGCGGAGGGACCGGGGAGCTGTTTTTT. Residues: CASHRGGGTGELFF.

The genes are TRBV19 and TRBJ2-7; either TRBD1 or TRBD2 may fit D (5 bases each). Between the trimmed V and J ends, which lost 0 bases and 1 base, there was a span of 22 bases. The CDR3 length is 19 residues. From germline, CDR1 is LNHDA and CDR2 SQIVND (reference sequence). The CDR3 DNA sequence: TGTGCCAGTAGTATAGATCGAGAGGAGGTAAGGGGCGTTTCCTACGAGCAGTACTTC. It is translated as CASSIDREEVRGVSYEQYF.